This T cell receptor (beta chain) appears in the sequencing data of a study of blood T cell repertoires in COVID-19. The overall study: Samples taken during acute and convalescent COVID-19 were collected in the United States, Italy and Spain. The analysed material was cDNA or gDNA that came from T cells, B-cell-depleted T cells, or PBMCs.

V was cut by 2 bases and J by 9 bases, with 14 bases left in between. This CDR3 spans 15 amino acids. The germline CDR1 and CDR2 sequences are MNHEY and SVGAGI. Under the authors' procedure: The authors estimated nucleated cell counts from reference gene primer amplification. Repertoires were generated with immunoSEQ multiplex PCR, while TCRdb's copy carries only in-frame clones and drops some. V, J and clone size were drawn from that table, and D and trimming were deduced from the DNA. The sample carries 130,000 to 150,000 clones, over 80% recorded once. The sample consisted of peripheral blood. The V gene is TRBV6-5, the J gene TRBJ1-6; possibly TRBD1 for D (5 bases). The origin of this receptor is a woman in her 50s with acute or convalescent COVID-19. The CDR3 DNA sequence: TGTGCCAGCAGTTACCCCCCCGGAGGGGCTTCACCCCTCCACTTT. The encoded protein is CASSYPPGGASPLHF.